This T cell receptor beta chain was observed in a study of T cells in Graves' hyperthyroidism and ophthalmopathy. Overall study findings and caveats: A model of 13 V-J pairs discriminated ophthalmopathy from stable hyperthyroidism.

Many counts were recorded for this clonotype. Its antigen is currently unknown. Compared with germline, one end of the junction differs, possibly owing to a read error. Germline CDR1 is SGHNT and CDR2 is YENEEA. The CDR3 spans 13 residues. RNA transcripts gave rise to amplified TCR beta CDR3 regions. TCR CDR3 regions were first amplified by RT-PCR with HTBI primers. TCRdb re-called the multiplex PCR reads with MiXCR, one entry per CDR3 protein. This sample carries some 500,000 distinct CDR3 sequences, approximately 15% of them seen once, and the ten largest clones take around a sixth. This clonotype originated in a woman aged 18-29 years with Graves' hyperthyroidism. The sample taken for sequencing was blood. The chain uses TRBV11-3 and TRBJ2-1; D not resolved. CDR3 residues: CASSLVSYNEQFF. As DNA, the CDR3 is TGTGCCAGCAGTTTAGTCAGTTACAATGAGCAGTTCTTC.